This T cell receptor (beta chain) was profiled in a study of blood T cell repertoires in COVID-19. Study-level information: Samples representing acute and convalescent COVID-19 were sourced from the United States, Italy and Spain.

Germline CDR1 is MGHRA and CDR2 is YSYEKL. The length of the CDR3 is 17 residues. Trimming took off 1 base at V and 4 bases at J, with 17 bases between the two ends. Only in-frame clones appear in the TCRdb table, and some are missing; sequencing was by immunoSEQ multiplex PCR. The sample yields 250,000 to 350,000 clones, 85% seen once. V gene TRBV4-1 combines with J gene TRBJ2-1; a weak D match, TRBD2 (5 bases). This sequence originates from a woman in her fifties or sixties with active or convalescent COVID-19. The sequencing input was peripheral blood. The DNA of the CDR3 is TGCGCCAGCAGCCAAGTTGCTTTCGGGATGCGGTACAATGAGCAGTTCTTC. Translating gives CASSQVAFGMRYNEQFF.